One sample yielded the 20 T cell receptor beta chains listed below, sequenced in a study of blood T cell repertoires in COVID-19. Profiled with immunoSEQ multiplex PCR; TCRdb holds only in-frame clones, not every one. The table includes approximately 170,000 clones, around 84% detected once. Sequencing was carried out using PBMCs or T cells enriched from blood (not recorded which). These TCRs come from a woman in her 30s who had recovered from COVID-19.

Of note for this clone: A junction boundary mismatches the germline segment, possibly from a read error. This chain connects TRBV6-5 to TRBJ2-3; 10 bases are a match to TRBD1. Germline lookup yields CDR1 MNHEY and CDR2 SVGAGI. The CDR3 consists of 16 residues. Written as DNA, the CDR3 is TGTGCCGGCAGTTACTCCCGGACAGGGGGATTAGGTACGCAGTATTTT. Its translation is CAGSYSRTGGLGTQYF.

The chain carries TRBV6-1 and TRBJ1-2; tentatively, D is TRBD1 (5 bases). Germline V gene lookup returns CDR1 MNHNS and CDR2 SASEGT. Trimming pared 1 base from V and 7 bases from J, leaving 13 bases between. The CDR3 is 14 residues long. CDR3 residues: CASSEESRVRGYTF. CDR3 sequence (DNA): TGTGCCAGCAGTGAAGAAAGCAGGGTACGTGGCTACACCTTC.

The chain has TRBV14 and TRBJ1-1, with 10 bases aligning to TRBD1. Germline values: CDR1 SGHDN, CDR2 FVKESK. V dropped 3 bases and J dropped 11; count of bases not matched to a gene: 9. The CDR3 spans 14 residues. The CDR3 loop reads CASSHSGQGGRAFF. For the CDR3, the DNA is TGTGCCAGCAGCCACAGTGGACAGGGGGGCCGGGCTTTCTTT.

The chain joins TRBV29-1 to TRBJ1-1, with unresolved D. Germline V CDR1 and CDR2: SQVTM, ANQGSEA. The germline V and J ends were trimmed by 7 bases and 1 base, with 10 bases remaining between them. There are 12 residues in the CDR3. The CDR3 loop reads CSGGSGNTEAFF. CDR3 DNA sequence: TGCAGCGGGGGTTCGGGGAACACTGAAGCTTTCTTT.

The chain carries TRBV9 and TRBJ1-2; 7 nucleotides line up with TRBD1. The germline V gene encodes CDR1 SGDLS and CDR2 YYNGEE. The length of the CDR3 is 15 residues. V shed 2 bases, J shed 3 bases, and the junction held 7 bases outside the gene matches. Here the CDR3 reads CASSVGTAGYYGYTF. DNA of the CDR3: TGTGCCAGCAGCGTGGGGACAGCCGGGTACTATGGCTACACCTTC. Full variable domain (outside the CDR3, taken from reference TRBV9 and TRBJ1-2): DSGVTQTPKHLITATGQRVTLRCSPRSGDLSVYWYQQSLDQGLQFLIQYYNGEERAKGNILERFSAQQFPDLHSELNLSSLELGDSALYFCASSVGTAGYYGYTFGSGTRLTVV.

CDR3 amino acids: CASSQGPRNSPLHF. The CDR3 coding sequence is TGTGCCAGCAGCCAGGGTCCGAGGAATTCACCCCTCCACTTT. The chain carries TRBV7-2 and TRBJ1-6; weak D call: TRBD1 (5 bases). Trimming removed 5 bases at V and 7 bases at J, with 12 bases between. Germline V CDR1 and CDR2: SGHTA, FQGNSA. The CDR3 runs to 14 residues.

This chain joins TRBV27 and TRBJ1-4; a possible D gene is TRBD1 (6 bases). Germline V gene sequence: CDR1 MNHEY, CDR2 SMNVEV (reference sequence). With 7 bases removed from V and 1 base from J, the gap between germline ends came to 16 bases. The CDR3 is 16 amino acids. The CDR3 DNA follows: TGTGCCAGCAAGGGGGAGGGGGAGAGAACTAATGAAAAACTGTTTTTT. It translates to CASKGEGERTNEKLFF.

The J gene is TRBJ2-1, the V gene TRBV4-1; tentatively, D is TRBD2 (5 bases). The ends were cut back, 2 bases at V and 7 bases at J, with 12 bases in the middle. The CDR3 extends over 14 amino acids. CDR1 is MGHRA and CDR2 is YSYEKL in the germline V gene. CDR3 sequence: CASSQPLGRNEQFF. CDR3 DNA: TGCGCCAGCAGCCAACCCTTGGGGAGAAATGAGCAGTTCTTC.

In this sample, this clone turned up once. The chain combines TRBV4-1 with TRBJ2-2, with D hard to call. Trimming shortened V by 0 bases and J by 9 bases, and 8 bases separated the two germline ends. This CDR3 contains 13 residues. Germline V lookup: CDR1 MGHRA, CDR2 YSYEKL. The CDR3 loop reads CASSQERLRELFF. CDR3 sequence (DNA): TGCGCCAGCAGCCAAGAACGCCTAAGGGAGCTGTTTTTT.

V is TRBV29-1 and J is TRBJ2-3, with D perhaps matching TRBD2 (5 bases). This CDR3 spans 12 amino acids. Germline values: CDR1 SQVTM, CDR2 ANQGSEA. The CDR3 nucleotides read TGCAGTTCCCGAGTAGGAGGTGATACGCAGTATTTT. Translated: CSSRVGGDTQYF.

The genes are TRBV6-4 and TRBJ2-3; TRBD2 matches at 7 bases. CDR3 size: 16 residues. The ends lost 6 bases at V and 0 bases at J; junction bases unmatched: 9. The germline gives CDR1 MRHNA, CDR2 SNTAGT. The CDR3 spells CASSLMGGGSTDTQYF. CDR3 bases: TGTGCCAGCAGCCTTATGGGGGGGGGAAGCACAGATACGCAGTATTTT.

The chain carries TRBV7-2 and TRBJ1-1; 7 nucleotides agree with TRBD1. The ends lost 10 bases at V and 0 bases at J; junction bases unmatched: 8. This CDR3 has 14 residues. Germline CDR1 SGHTA, CDR2 FQGNSA. As DNA, the CDR3 is TGTGCCACCGTGGGACAGCTTTTGAACACTGAAGCTTTCTTT. This encodes CATVGQLLNTEAFF.

The chain uses TRBV5-4 and TRBJ2-1; 14 positions match TRBD2. This CDR3 has 16 residues. Germline V gene lookup returns CDR1 SGHNT and CDR2 YYREEE (reference sequence). The junction had 6 bases not matched to a gene; V was cut back by 4 bases and J by 6 bases. In DNA form, the CDR3 reads TGTGCCAGCAGCCGACTAGCGGGAGGGGGGTTCAATGAGCAGTTCTTC. This translates into CASSRLAGGGFNEQFF.

The gene calls are TRBV7-5 and TRBJ1-1; TRBD1 is taken as the D call from the table, unchecked against the DNA. TRBV7-5 is designated a pseudogene. This CDR3 contains 16 residues. CDR3 region: CARSERTGGDTTEAFF. DNA of the CDR3: TGTGCCAGAAGCGAAAGGACAGGGGGCGATACCACTGAAGCTTTCTTT.

The V gene is TRBV28, the J gene TRBJ2-1; unclear D gene. V shed 5 bases and J shed 4 bases, with 15 bases lying between them. CDR3 size: 15 residues. Per germline, CDR1 MDHEN and CDR2 SYDVKM. CDR3: CASSPVPPQYNEQFF. CDR3 in DNA: TGTGCCAGCAGTCCAGTTCCCCCGCAGTACAATGAGCAGTTCTTC.

This clone occurred a few times. The chain is built from TRBV18 and TRBJ2-2; 8 bases are a match to TRBD1. The CDR3 covers 16 residues. Germline CDR1 KGHSH, CDR2 LQKENI. Losses at the gene ends were 2 bases for V and 4 bases for J; bases not matched to a gene: 6. CDR3 loop: CASSPTGGRTTGELFF. CDR3 coding DNA: TGTGCCAGCTCACCAACAGGGGGGCGCACCACCGGGGAGCTGTTTTTT.

This chain joins TRBV28 and TRBJ1-2; unclear D gene. Trimming pared 5 bases from V and 6 bases from J, leaving 16 bases between. The CDR3 length is 14 residues. Germline-derived CDR1 and CDR2 are MDHEN and SYDVKM. CDR3 residues: CASSRLRDRDGYTF. In DNA, the CDR3 is TGTGCCAGCAGTCGCCTCCGGGATCGGGATGGCTACACCTTC.

The chain employs TRBV12-5 and TRBJ1-2; 7 nucleotides line up with TRBD1. Germline values: CDR1 LGHNT, CDR2 FRNRAP. The CDR3 extends over 12 amino acids. Losses at the gene ends were 5 bases for V and 10 bases for J; bases not matched to a gene: 7. The CDR3 nucleotides read TGTGCTAGTGGTGGACCAGGGGGGCCCTACACCTTC. Protein product: CASGGPGGPYTF.

The rearrangement links TRBV28 to TRBJ1-5; possible D gene TRBD1, 6 bases. CDR3 length: 17 amino acids. Germline V gene sequence: CDR1 MDHEN, CDR2 SYDVKM. Deletions cut 6 bases from V and 2 bases from J, with 20 bases between. For the CDR3, the DNA is TGTGCCAGCAGATTTATGTCACAGGGTGGAGGCAATCAGCCCCAGCATTTT. Translating it yields CASRFMSQGGGNQPQHF.

The V gene is TRBV27, the J gene TRBJ2-5, with D perhaps matching TRBD1 (5 bases). Trimming removed 4 bases at V and 5 bases at J, with 17 bases between. CDR3 length: 15 amino acids. The germline CDR1 and CDR2 sequences are MNHEY and SMNVEV (reference sequence). The chain's CDR3 is CASSSIARGEETQYF. The CDR3 DNA is TGTGCCAGCAGTTCTATAGCAAGGGGTGAGGAGACCCAGTACTTC.